The rows below give T cell receptor beta chains drawn from one sample of a study of T cell repertoires in cytomegalovirus infection. TCRdb reanalysed the reads using MiXCR and keeps one entry per CDR3 protein. The sample yields roughly 110,000 distinct CDR3 sequences, 30% seen once. Their specific antigens are unknown. The material sequenced was CD8+ T cells from cultured PBMCs, taken from culture after CMV antigen stimulation. Receptor source: a human donor in good health (CMV status not recorded). Some clones in this sample may be carry-over from other donors' samples. Each CDR3 is given with its conserved first and last residue. Each record gives: J gene, D gene, V gene, clone size, CDR3 DNA, CDR3 protein. A D gene is named only where the DNA matches it firmly. The size field is filled for only some rows; it gives once, few, many or a size class.

>TRBJ1-1|NA|TRBV7-9|many
TGTGCCAGCAGCTTAGCTTTCGGAGGGAGAACTGAAGCTTTCTTT
CASSLAFGGRTEAFF
>TRBJ2-1|TRBD2|TRBV4-3|NA
TGCGCCAGCAGCCAAGCCCGCCAGCGGGGGGGCTCTAGAAATGAGCAGTTCTTC
CASSQARQRGGSRNEQFF
>TRBJ2-3|NA|TRBV4-1|few
TGCGCCAGCAGCCAAGAGAGGGTTGGTACAGATACGCAGTATTTT
CASSQERVGTDTQYF
>TRBJ2-1|TRBD2|TRBV7-2|many
TGCGCCAGCAGCTTCAGCGGGGGTTACAATGAGCAGTTCTTC
CASSFSGGYNEQFF
>TRBJ2-3|TRBD2|TRBV4-1|few
TGCGCCAGCAGCCAAGAACGCGGACTAGCCCGAGATACGCAGTATTTT
CASSQERGLARDTQYF
>TRBJ2-3|NA|TRBV28|NA
TGTGCCAGCAGTTTACTCAGGGGATGGAGCACAGATACGCAGTATTTT
CASSLLRGWSTDTQYF
>TRBJ1-5|NA|TRBV20-1|NA
TGCAGTGCTAGAGATCTTTCCGTTGGGGTCACGCAGCCCCAGCATTTT
CSARDLSVGVTQPQHF
>TRBJ2-2|NA|TRBV7-6|NA
TGTGCCAGCAGCCACGGGGGATTAGGCACCGGGGAGCTGTTTTTT
CASSHGGLGTGELFF
>TRBJ2-1|NA|TRBV28|few
TGTGCCAGCAGTTTATTACTCAACTCCTACAATGAGCAGTTCTTC
CASSLLLNSYNEQFF
>TRBJ2-1|NA|TRBV6-6|few
TGTGCCAGCAGTTACGGGGTTCAGGCCTACAATGAGCAGTTCTTC
CASSYGVQAYNEQFF
>TRBJ1-2|TRBD1|TRBV19|NA
TGTGCCAGTAGCGGACTGACAGGGAACTATGGCTACACCTTC
CASSGLTGNYGYTF
>TRBJ2-7|TRBD1|TRBV7-9|few
TGTGCCAGCAGCTTAGATCGCGGGACAGGGACCTACGAGCAGTACTTC
CASSLDRGTGTYEQYF
>TRBJ1-5|NA|TRBV4-2|few
TGTGCCAGCAGCCAAGATCCGACAGGAGATGATAGCAATCAGCCCCAGCATTTT
CASSQDPTGDDSNQPQHF
>TRBJ2-7|NA|TRBV4-1|few
TGCGCCAGCAGACACAGAGACCTGACGACCTACGAGCAGTACTTC
CASRHRDLTTYEQYF
>TRBJ1-3|TRBD1|TRBV24-1|few
TGTGCCACCAGTGATTTGGACAGGGGCCAGGATTACTCTGGAAACACCATATATTTT
CATSDLDRGQDYSGNTIYF
>TRBJ1-2|NA|TRBV6-2/TRBV6-3|few
TGTGCCAGCAGTAACAGTAACTATGGCTACACCTTC
CASSNSNYGYTF
>TRBJ2-3|NA|TRBV27|many
TGTGCCAGCAGTTTATTGCCCGCGCCCACAGATACGCAGTATTTT
CASSLLPAPTDTQYF
>TRBJ2-7|NA|TRBV29-1|NA
TGCAGCGGGGGACATTTCTACGAGCAGTACTTC
CSGGHFYEQYF
>TRBJ2-5|NA|TRBV4-1|NA
TGCGCCAGCAGCCAAGTGGTTGTGGAGACCCAGTACTTC
CASSQVVVETQYF
>TRBJ1-1|NA|TRBV20-1|NA
TGCAGTGCTAGAGGTCTAGTGGGCACTGAAGCTTTCTTT
CSARGLVGTEAFF
>TRBJ2-5|NA|TRBV15|NA
TGTGCCACCAGCCCGGGGAGGGGGTTACAAGAGACCCAGTACTTC
CATSPGRGLQETQYF
>TRBJ1-1|NA|TRBV6-6|NA
TGTGCCAGCACTCGTACAGGGACGAACACTGAAGCTTTCTTT
CASTRTGTNTEAFF
>TRBJ2-7|TRBD1|TRBV6-6|few
TGTGCCAGCAACCTAACCCCCGGGACAGGTTACTCCTACGAGCAGTACTTC
CASNLTPGTGYSYEQYF
>TRBJ2-7|TRBD2|TRBV7-6|many
TGTGCCAGCAGCTTAGATGTTAGCGGGGGTCCAAGCTCCTACGAGCAGTACTTC
CASSLDVSGGPSSYEQYF
>TRBJ1-6|NA|TRBV7-9|NA
TGTGCCAGCAGCCCAGTGTCACCCCTCCACTTT
CASSPVSPLHF
>TRBJ1-5|NA|TRBV6-1|NA
TGTGCCAGCAGGTCGGACATCGCTAGCAATCAGCCCCAGCATTTT
CASRSDIASNQPQHF
>TRBJ1-5|NA|TRBV10-3|few
TGTGCCCGCGGGCGAAAACAGGGACAAAATCAGCCCCAGCATTTT
CARGRKQGQNQPQHF
>TRBJ1-5|NA|TRBV6-2/TRBV6-3|NA
TGTGCCAGCAGCTTTGACATGGGGTTTCAGCCCCAGCATTTT
CASSFDMGFQPQHF
>TRBJ1-2|NA|TRBV2|few
TGTGCCAGCAGTGAAGCGCTTCGGGAACAGAACTATGGCTACACCTTC
CASSEALREQNYGYTF
>TRBJ2-2|TRBD2|TRBV6-5|NA
TGTGCCAGCCACCCCGGACTAGCTGGCACCGGGGAGCTGTTTTTT
CASHPGLAGTGELFF
>TRBJ1-5|TRBD1|TRBV5-1|few
TGCGCCAGCAGCTTCAGGGGGGATAGCAATCAGCCCCAGCATTTT
CASSFRGDSNQPQHF
>TRBJ2-1|TRBD1|TRBV10-3|few
TGTGCCATCAGGGAGGACAGGGGAGGGTTCAATGAGCAGTTCTTC
CAIREDRGGFNEQFF
>TRBJ2-2|NA|TRBV4-3|many
TGCGCCAGCAGCCAAGACCTGGGGGACACCGGGGAGCTGTTTTTT
CASSQDLGDTGELFF
>TRBJ2-1|NA|TRBV6-1|few
TGTGCCAGCAAACGGGTCCTATACAGGACCCCGAGCTCCTACAATGAGCAGTTCTTC
CASKRVLYRTPSSYNEQFF
>TRBJ2-7|NA|TRBV7-8|few
TGTGCCAGCACCCCACTGTGGGCAGGAACCTACGAGCAGTACTTC
CASTPLWAGTYEQYF
>TRBJ1-4|NA|TRBV7-2|few
TGTGCCAGCAGCCCTTCGGGCTGGACTAATGAAAAACTGTTTTTT
CASSPSGWTNEKLFF
>TRBJ2-7|NA|TRBV28|NA
TGTGCCAGCAGTTTATCTATCGGTCGGGGAGTTTACGAGCAGTACTTC
CASSLSIGRGVYEQYF
>TRBJ2-1|NA|TRBV7-9|many
TGTGCCAGCAGTCCCCAGGTGCGGGGCGAGCAGTTCTTC
CASSPQVRGEQFF
>TRBJ2-3|NA|TRBV6-5|NA
TGTGCCAGCAGTCTTCTGAGTGGCACAGATACGCAGTATTTT
CASSLLSGTDTQYF
>TRBJ2-3|TRBD1|TRBV7-9|many
TGTGCCAGCAGCGAACCGACAGGGCTTCGCCCCTCTAGCACAGATACGCAGTATTTT
CASSEPTGLRPSSTDTQYF
>TRBJ1-2|TRBD1|TRBV12-3/TRBV12-4|many
TGTGCCAGCAGTCAGGGACAGGGTCAAAGTCAGACCTTC
CASSQGQGQSQTF
>TRBJ2-3|NA|TRBV12-3/TRBV12-4|many
TGTGCCAGCAGTTTTGGGGATGTGGGCCCAGATACGCAGTATTTT
CASSFGDVGPDTQYF
>TRBJ2-7|NA|TRBV7-6|few
TGTGCCAGCAGCTTAAGGGCAGGCTGGGGCGAGCAGTACTTC
CASSLRAGWGEQYF
>TRBJ1-5|TRBD1|TRBV23-1|NA
TGCGCCTGCAGTCAATCAGGGGGCAGGGGCCCACAGCCCCAGCATTTT
CACSQSGGRGPQPQHF
>TRBJ1-5|NA|TRBV6-2/TRBV6-3|many
TGTGCCAGCAGCCTCGGGAGTTGGGACAATCAGCCCCAGCATTTT
CASSLGSWDNQPQHF
>TRBJ2-7|TRBD2|TRBV12-3/TRBV12-4|few
TGTGCCAGCAGTCTTGGGACTAGCGGGGCTACCTACGAGCAGTACTTC
CASSLGTSGATYEQYF
>TRBJ1-1|NA|TRBV14|NA
TGTGCCAGCAGCCAATGGAAGGTCCGAGGCACTGAAGCTTTCTTT
CASSQWKVRGTEAFF
>TRBJ1-2|TRBD1|TRBV7-2|many
TGTGCCAGCAGCCTCATCTACGGACAGGGGAACTATGGCTACACCTTC
CASSLIYGQGNYGYTF
>TRBJ1-2|NA|TRBV29-1|NA
TGCAGCGTTGGCGGTATCCGCGGCTACACCTTC
CSVGGIRGYTF
>TRBJ2-7|NA|TRBV11-2|many
TGTGCCAGCAGCCCAGTTCAACGGACGGGGCCCTACGAGCAGTACTTC
CASSPVQRTGPYEQYF
>TRBJ2-1|NA|TRBV7-6|few
TGTGCCAGCAGCCCATCCTCGGGGCCCGCGAGCTCCTACAATGAGCAGTTCTTC
CASSPSSGPASSYNEQFF
>TRBJ2-7|TRBD2|TRBV6-2/TRBV6-3|NA
TGTGCCAGCAGCGACAGCGGGGGAGCGTGGTCCGAGCAGTACTTC
CASSDSGGAWSEQYF
>TRBJ1-1|NA|TRBV7-2|many
TGTGCCAGCAGCCGTTGGGGGAGCGGAAACACTGAAGCTTTCTTT
CASSRWGSGNTEAFF
>TRBJ2-1|TRBD2|TRBV6-2/TRBV6-3|NA
TGTGCCAGCAGTACTAGCGGGGGTGGGTACAATGAGCAGTTCTTC
CASSTSGGGYNEQFF
>TRBJ2-7|TRBD1|TRBV12-3/TRBV12-4|few
TGTGCCAGCAGCTCCGGGACAGGATTATTCCCAGATCTATACGAGCAGTACTTC
CASSSGTGLFPDLYEQYF
>TRBJ1-6|NA|TRBV24-1|NA
TGTGCCACCAGTGACCGACCATATATGGACATCCCGGGCCCAGACTCACCCCTCCACTTT
CATSDRPYMDIPGPDSPLHF
>TRBJ2-5|TRBD2|TRBV7-2|NA
TGTGCCAGCAGCTTTCAGCGGGGGGGCCGGGAGACCCAGTACTTC
CASSFQRGGRETQYF
>TRBJ2-1|NA|TRBV19|few
TGTGCCAGTAGTATTGGACATCGCTCCTACAATGAGCAGTTCTTC
CASSIGHRSYNEQFF
>TRBJ2-5|NA|TRBV6-2/TRBV6-3|few
TGTGCCAGCACCAAGTGGGCCGACGGAAGAGAGACCCAGTACTTC
CASTKWADGRETQYF
>TRBJ1-5|NA|TRBV6-1|many
TGTGCCAGCAAATCCAACTCGGTGGTCTACCAGCCCCAGCATTTT
CASKSNSVVYQPQHF